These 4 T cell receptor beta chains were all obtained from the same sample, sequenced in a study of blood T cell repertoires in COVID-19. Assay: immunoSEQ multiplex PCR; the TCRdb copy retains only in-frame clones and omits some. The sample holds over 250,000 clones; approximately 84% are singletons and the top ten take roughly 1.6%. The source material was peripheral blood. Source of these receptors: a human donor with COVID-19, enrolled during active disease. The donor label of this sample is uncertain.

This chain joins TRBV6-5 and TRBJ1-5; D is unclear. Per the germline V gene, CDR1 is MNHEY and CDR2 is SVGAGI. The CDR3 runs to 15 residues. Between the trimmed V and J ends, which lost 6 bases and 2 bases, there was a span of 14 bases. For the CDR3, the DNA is TGTGCCAGCAGCCAGCAACCTGGAGGCAATCAGCCCCAGCATTTT. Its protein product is CASSQQPGGNQPQHF.

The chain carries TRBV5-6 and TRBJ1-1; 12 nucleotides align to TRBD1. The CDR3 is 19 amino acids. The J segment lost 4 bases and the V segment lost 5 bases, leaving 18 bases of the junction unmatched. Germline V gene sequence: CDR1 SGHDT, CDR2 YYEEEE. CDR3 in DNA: TGTGCCAGCAGTTCTCCCCCGGGACAGGGGGCCAAACGGAGCACTGAAGCTTTCTTT. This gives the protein CASSSPPGQGAKRSTEAFF.

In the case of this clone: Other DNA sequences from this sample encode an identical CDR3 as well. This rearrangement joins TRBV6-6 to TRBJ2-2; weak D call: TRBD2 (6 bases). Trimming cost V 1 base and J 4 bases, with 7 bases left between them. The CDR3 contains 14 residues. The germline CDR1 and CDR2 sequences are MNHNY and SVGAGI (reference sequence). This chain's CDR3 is CASSYLGGTGELFF. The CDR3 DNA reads TGTGCCAGCAGTTACTTGGGGGGCACCGGGGAGCTGTTTTTT.

The CDR3 spells CASSSTSASYEQYF. The CDR3, as DNA: TGTGCCAGCAGTTCCACTAGCGCTTCCTACGAGCAGTACTTC. This chain connects TRBV6-2 or TRBV6-3 to TRBJ2-7; 7 nucleotides align to TRBD2. J lost 1 base, V lost 4 bases, and 4 bases had no gene match. Germline loops: CDR1 MNHEY, CDR2 SVGEGT. There are 14 residues in the CDR3.